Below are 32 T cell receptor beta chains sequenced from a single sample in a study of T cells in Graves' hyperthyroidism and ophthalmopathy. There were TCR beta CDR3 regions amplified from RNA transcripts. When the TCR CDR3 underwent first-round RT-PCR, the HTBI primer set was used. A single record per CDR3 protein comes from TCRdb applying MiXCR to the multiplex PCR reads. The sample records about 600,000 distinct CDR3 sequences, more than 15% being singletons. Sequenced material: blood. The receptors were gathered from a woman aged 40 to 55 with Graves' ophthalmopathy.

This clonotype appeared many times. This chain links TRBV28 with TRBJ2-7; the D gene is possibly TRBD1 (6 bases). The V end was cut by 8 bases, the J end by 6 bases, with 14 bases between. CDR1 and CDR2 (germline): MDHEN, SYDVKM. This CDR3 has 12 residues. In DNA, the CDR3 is TGTGCCAGCGAAAACAGGGTCCGCGAGCAGTACTTC. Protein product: CASENRVREQYF.

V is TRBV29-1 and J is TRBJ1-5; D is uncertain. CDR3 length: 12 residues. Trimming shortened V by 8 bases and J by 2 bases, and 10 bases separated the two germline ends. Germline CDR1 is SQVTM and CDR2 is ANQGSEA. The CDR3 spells CSPAEGNQPQHF. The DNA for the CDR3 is TGCAGCCCTGCTGAAGGCAATCAGCCCCAGCATTTT.

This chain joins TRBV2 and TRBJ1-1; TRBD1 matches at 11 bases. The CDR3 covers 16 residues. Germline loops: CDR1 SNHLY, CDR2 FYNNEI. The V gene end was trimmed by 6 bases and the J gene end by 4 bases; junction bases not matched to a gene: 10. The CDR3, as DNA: TGTGCCAGCAGGGCCTACACCGGGACAGGGGGCACTGAAGCTTTCTTT. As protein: CASRAYTGTGGTEAFF.

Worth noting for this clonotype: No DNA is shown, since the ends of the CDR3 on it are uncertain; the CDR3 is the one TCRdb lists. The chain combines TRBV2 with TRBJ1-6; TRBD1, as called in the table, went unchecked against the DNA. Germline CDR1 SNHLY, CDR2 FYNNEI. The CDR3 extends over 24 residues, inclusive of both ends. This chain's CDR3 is CASSAGGNLYNEQFFGPGASPLHF.

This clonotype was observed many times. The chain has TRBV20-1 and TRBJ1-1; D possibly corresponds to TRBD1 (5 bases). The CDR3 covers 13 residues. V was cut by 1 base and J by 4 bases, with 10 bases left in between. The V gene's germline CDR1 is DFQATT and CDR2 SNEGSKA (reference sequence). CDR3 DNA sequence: TGCAGTGCTAGAGTTACAGGAGTCACTGAAGCTTTCTTT. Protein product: CSARVTGVTEAFF.

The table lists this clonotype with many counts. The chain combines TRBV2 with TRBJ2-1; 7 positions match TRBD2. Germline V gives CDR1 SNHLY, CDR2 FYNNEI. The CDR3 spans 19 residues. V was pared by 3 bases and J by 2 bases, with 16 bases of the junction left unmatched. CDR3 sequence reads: CASSERIGGSSRAYNEQFF. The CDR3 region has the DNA TGTGCCAGCAGTGAGAGGATCGGCGGGAGCTCCCGAGCCTACAATGAGCAGTTCTTC.

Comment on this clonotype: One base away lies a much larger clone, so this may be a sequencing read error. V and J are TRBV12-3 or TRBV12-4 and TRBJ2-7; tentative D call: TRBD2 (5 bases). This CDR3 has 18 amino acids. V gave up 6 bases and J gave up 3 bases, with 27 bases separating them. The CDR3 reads CASRHTGSMVIGNYEQYF. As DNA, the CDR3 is TGTGCCAGCAGGCACACGGGAAGCATGGTTATTGGGAACTACGAGCAGTACTTC.

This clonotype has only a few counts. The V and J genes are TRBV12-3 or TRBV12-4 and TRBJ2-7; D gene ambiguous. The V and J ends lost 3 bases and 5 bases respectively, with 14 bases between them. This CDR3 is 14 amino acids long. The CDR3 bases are TGTGCCAGCAGTTTGGCGCTTTTAACGGACGAGCAGTACTTC. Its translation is CASSLALLTDEQYF.

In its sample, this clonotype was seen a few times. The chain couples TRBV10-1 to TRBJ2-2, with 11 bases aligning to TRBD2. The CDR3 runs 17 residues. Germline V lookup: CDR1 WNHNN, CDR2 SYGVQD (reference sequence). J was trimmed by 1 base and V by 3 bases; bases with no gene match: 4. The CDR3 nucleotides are TGCGCCAGCAGTGATACTAGCGGGGGTATGAACACCGGGGAGCTGTTTTTT. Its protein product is CASSDTSGGMNTGELFF.

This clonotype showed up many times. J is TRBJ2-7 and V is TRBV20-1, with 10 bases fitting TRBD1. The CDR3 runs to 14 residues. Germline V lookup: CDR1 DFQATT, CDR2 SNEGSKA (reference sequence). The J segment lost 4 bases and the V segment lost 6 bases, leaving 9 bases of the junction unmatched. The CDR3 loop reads CSATRGQGWYEQYF. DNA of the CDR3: TGCAGTGCGACCCGGGGACAGGGGTGGTACGAGCAGTACTTC.

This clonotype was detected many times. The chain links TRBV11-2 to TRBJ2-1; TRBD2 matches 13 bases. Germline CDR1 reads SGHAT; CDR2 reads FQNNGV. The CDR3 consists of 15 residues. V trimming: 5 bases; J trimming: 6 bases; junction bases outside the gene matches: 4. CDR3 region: CASSPLAGGPNEQFF. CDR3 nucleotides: TGTGCCAGCAGCCCACTAGCGGGAGGGCCCAATGAGCAGTTCTTC.

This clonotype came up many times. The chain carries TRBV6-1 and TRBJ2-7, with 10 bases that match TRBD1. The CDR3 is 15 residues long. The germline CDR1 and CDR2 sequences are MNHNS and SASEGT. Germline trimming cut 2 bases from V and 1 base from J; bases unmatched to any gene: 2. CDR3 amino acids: CASSETGQGSYEQYF. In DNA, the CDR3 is TGTGCCAGCAGTGAAACGGGACAGGGGTCCTACGAGCAGTACTTC.

The CDR3 loop reads CASSGGGAGGLKNEQFF. The CDR3 DNA follows: TGCGCCAGCAGCGGGGGGGGAGCGGGGGGGCTGAAGAATGAGCAGTTCTTC. The gene calls are TRBV5-1 and TRBJ2-1, with 10 bases matching TRBD2. This CDR3 has 17 amino acids. CDR1 and CDR2 (germline): SGHRS, YFSETQ. V was pared by 4 bases and J by 7 bases, with 14 bases of the junction left unmatched.

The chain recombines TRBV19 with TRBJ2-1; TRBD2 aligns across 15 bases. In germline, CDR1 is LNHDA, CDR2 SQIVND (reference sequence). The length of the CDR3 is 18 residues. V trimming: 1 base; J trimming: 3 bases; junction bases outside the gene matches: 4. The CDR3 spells CASSIGGLAGGGYNEQFF. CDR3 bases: TGTGCCAGTAGTATAGGGGGACTAGCGGGAGGCGGCTACAATGAGCAGTTCTTC.

This CDR3 is CASSLASGIGYEQYF. Written as DNA, the CDR3 is TGTGCCAGCTCACTTGCTAGCGGGATAGGGTACGAGCAGTACTTC. The V and J genes are TRBV18 and TRBJ2-7, with 9 bases that match TRBD2. The junction had 8 bases not matched to a gene; V was cut back by 4 bases and J by 4 bases. Germline values: CDR1 KGHSH, CDR2 LQKENI. The CDR3 loop spans 15 amino acids.

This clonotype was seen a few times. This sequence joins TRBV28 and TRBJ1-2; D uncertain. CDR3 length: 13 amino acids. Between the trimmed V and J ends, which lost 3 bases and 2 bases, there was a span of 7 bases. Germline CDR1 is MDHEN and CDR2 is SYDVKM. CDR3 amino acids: CASSLKENYGYTF. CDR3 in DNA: TGTGCCAGCAGTTTGAAGGAGAACTATGGCTACACCTTC.

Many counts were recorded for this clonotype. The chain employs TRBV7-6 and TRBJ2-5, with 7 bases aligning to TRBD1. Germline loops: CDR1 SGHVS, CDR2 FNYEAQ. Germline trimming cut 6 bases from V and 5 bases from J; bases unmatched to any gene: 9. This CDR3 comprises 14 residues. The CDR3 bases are TGTGCCAGCAGTCTCGGGACAGCGAGGGAGACCCAGTACTTC. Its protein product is CASSLGTARETQYF.

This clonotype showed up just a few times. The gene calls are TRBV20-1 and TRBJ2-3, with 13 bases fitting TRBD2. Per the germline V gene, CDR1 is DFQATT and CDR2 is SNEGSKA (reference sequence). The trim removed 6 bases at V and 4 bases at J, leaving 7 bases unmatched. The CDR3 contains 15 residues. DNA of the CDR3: TGCAGTGCACCCACTAGCGGGGGGGTAGCAGATACGCAGTATTTT. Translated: CSAPTSGGVADTQYF.

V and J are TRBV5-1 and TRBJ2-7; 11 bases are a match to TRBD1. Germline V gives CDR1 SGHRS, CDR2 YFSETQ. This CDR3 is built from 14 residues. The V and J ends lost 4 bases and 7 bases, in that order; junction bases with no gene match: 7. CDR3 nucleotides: TGCGCCAGCAGCACCGGGACAGGGGGTAGGGAGCAGTACTTC. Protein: CASSTGTGGREQYF.

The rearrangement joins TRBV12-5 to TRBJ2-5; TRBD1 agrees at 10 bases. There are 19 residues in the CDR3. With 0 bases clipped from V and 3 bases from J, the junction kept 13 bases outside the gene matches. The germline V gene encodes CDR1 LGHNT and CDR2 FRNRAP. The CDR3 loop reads CASGLVREAGQGLEETQYF. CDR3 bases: TGTGCTAGTGGTTTGGTACGGGAGGCGGGACAGGGGCTGGAAGAGACCCAGTACTTC.

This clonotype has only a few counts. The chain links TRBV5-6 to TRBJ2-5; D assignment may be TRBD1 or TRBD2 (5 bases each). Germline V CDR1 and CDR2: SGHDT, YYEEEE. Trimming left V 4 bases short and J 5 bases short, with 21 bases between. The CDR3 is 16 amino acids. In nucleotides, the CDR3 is TGTGCCAGCAGCCCACCGGGGCGACCCTTCTGGGAGACCCAGTACTTC. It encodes CASSPPGRPFWETQYF.

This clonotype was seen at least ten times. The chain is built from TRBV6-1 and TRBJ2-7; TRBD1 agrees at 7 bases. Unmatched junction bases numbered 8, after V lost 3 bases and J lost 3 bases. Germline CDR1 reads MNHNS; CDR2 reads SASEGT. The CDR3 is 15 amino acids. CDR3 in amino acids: CASSEGKGAFYEQYF. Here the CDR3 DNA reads TGTGCCAGCAGTGAGGGGAAGGGGGCGTTCTACGAGCAGTACTTC.

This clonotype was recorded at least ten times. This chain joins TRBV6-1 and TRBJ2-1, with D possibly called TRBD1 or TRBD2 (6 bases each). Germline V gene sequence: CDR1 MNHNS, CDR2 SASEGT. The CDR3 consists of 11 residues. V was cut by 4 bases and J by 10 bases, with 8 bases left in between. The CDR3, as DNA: TGTGCCAGCAGTGGAGGGGGGGAGCAGTTCTTC. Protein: CASSGGGEQFF.

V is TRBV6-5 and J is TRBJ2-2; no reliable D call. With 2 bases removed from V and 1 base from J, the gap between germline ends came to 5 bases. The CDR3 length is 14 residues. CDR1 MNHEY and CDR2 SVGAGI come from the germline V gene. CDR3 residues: CASSYRGNTGELFF. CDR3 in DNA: TGTGCCAGCAGTTACCGAGGGAACACCGGGGAGCTGTTTTTT.

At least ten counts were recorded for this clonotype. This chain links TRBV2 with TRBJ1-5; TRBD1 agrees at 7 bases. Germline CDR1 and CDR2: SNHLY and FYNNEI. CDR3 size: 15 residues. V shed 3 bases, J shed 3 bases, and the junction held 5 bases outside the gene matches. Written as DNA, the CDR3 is TGTGCCAGCAGTGAGAGGGGACAGACCAATCAGCCCCAGCATTTT. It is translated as CASSERGQTNQPQHF.

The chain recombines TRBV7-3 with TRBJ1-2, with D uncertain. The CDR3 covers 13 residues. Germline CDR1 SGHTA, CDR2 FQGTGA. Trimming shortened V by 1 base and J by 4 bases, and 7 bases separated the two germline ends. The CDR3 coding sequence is TGTGCCAGCAGCTTAAAGGGTGGCTATGGCTACACCTTC. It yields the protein CASSLKGGYGYTF.

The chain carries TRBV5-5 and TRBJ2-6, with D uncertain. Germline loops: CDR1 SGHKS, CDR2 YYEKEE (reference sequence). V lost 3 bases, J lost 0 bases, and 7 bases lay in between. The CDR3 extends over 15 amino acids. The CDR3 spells CASSWDSSGANVLTF. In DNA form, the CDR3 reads TGTGCCAGCAGCTGGGATAGCTCTGGGGCCAACGTCCTGACTTTC.

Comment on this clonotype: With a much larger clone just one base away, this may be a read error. CDR3 amino acids: CASSLSQGMVEDFF. The CDR3 bases are TGTGCCAGCTCACTATCACAGGGGATGGTTGAAGATTTCTTT. This rearrangement joins TRBV18 to TRBJ1-1; 7 bases match TRBD1. CDR3 length: 14 amino acids. In germline, CDR1 is KGHSH, CDR2 LQKENI. Full variable domain (remainder filled in from reference TRBV18 and TRBJ1-1): NAGVMQNPRHLVRRRGQEARLRCSPMKGHSHVYWYRQLPEEGLKFMVYLQKENIIDESGMPKERFSAEFPKEGPSILRIQQVVRGDSAAYFCASSLSQGMVEDFFGQGTRLTVV.

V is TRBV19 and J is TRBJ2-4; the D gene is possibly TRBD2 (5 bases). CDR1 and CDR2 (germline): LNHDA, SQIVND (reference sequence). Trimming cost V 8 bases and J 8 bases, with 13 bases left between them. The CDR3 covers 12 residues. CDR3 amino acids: CASGSRRDIQYF. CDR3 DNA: TGTGCCAGTGGGAGCCGGCGGGACATTCAGTACTTC.

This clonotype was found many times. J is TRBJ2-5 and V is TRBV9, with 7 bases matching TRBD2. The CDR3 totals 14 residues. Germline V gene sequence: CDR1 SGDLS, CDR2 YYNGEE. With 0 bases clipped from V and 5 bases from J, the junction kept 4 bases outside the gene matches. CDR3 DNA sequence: TGTGCCAGCAGCGTAGGACTAGCAGGCGAGACCCAGTACTTC. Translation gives CASSVGLAGETQYF.

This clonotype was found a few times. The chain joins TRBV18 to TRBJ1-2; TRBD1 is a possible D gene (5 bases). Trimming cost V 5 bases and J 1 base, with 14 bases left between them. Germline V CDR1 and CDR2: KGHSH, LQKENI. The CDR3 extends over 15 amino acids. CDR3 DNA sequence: TGTGCCAGCTCAATATTGGAGACAGATAACTATGGCTACACCTTC. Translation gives CASSILETDNYGYTF.

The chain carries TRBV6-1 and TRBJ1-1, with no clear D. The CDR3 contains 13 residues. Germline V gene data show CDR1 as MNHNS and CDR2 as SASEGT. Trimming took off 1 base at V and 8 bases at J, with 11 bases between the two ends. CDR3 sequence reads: CASSEGVGPEAFF. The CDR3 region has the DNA TGTGCCAGCAGTGAAGGGGTTGGCCCAGAAGCTTTCTTT.